The 30 T cell receptor beta chains listed next were all sequenced from one sample in a study of molecular identifiers for immune sequencing clone quantification (dated by TCRdb to 2017 to 2018). Libraries were made using PCR. The sequencing machine was a NextSeq 500. In TCRdb, the public reads were trimmed at Q25 with fastp and aligned with MiXCR, with productive beta chains retained. Under each unique CDR3 protein, matching rows form one entry showing the most common genes and DNA. Within this sample are hundreds of thousands of distinct CDR3 sequences, with 25% of them counted one time only. The ten largest make up about 0.84% of the sample. Sequenced: naive CD8+ T cells from blood, with Jurkat cell RNA spiked in. According to the study, the label for this sample's cell subset or site signals: FACS-sorted CD8+CD4-CCR7+CD45RA+ naive T cells. The receptor set was obtained from a human donor in good health. Some libraries in this study had Jurkat cell RNA spiked in.

This clonotype was recorded at least ten times. The chain uses TRBV6-2 or TRBV6-3 and TRBJ1-1, with TRBD1 matching 9 bases. The V gene's germline CDR1 is MNHEY and CDR2 SVGEGT. With 5 bases clipped from V and 4 bases from J, the junction kept 8 bases outside the gene matches. CDR3 length: 15 residues. The CDR3 protein is CASSQREQGATEAFF. The CDR3 nucleotides are TGTGCCAGCAGTCAGAGGGAACAGGGGGCCACTGAAGCTTTCTTT.

This chain uses TRBV10-3 with TRBJ1-5; 8 nucleotides match TRBD1. The CDR3 is 16 amino acids. J was trimmed by 0 bases and V by 2 bases; bases with no gene match: 3. Germline loops: CDR1 ENHRY, CDR2 SYGVKD. The CDR3 loop reads CAISEKDRDSNQPQHF. CDR3 nucleotide sequence: TGTGCCATCAGTGAGAAGGACAGGGATAGCAATCAGCCCCAGCATTTT.

This clonotype was seen a handful of times. The genes are TRBV30 and TRBJ2-1, with 7 bases aligning to TRBD1. Germline V gives CDR1 GTSNPN, CDR2 SVGIG (reference sequence). This CDR3 contains 13 residues. The V gene end was trimmed by 4 bases and the J gene end by 3 bases; junction bases not matched to a gene: 3. CDR3 loop: CAWNRGDYNEQFF. The CDR3 DNA reads TGTGCCTGGAACAGGGGTGACTACAATGAGCAGTTCTTC.

To note about this clonotype: A clone one base away is much larger, so this may be a read error. The CDR3 DNA reads as TGTGCCAGCAGCTTATTTGAGGGGTTTAATTCACCCCTCCACTTT. This encodes CASSLFEGFNSPLHF. The rearrangement links TRBV7-9 to TRBJ1-6; D perhaps matches TRBD1 (5 bases). The CDR3 totals 15 residues. CDR1 is SEHNR and CDR2 is FQNEAQ in the germline V gene (reference sequence). V was shortened by 2 bases and J by 6 bases, with 11 bases between the two germline ends.

For this clonotype: This sequence may be a read error, since a much larger clone differs from it by one base. The chain uses TRBV6-2 or TRBV6-3 and TRBJ2-7; D not certain. The length of the CDR3 is 14 residues. Trimming cost V 8 bases and J 2 bases, with 16 bases left between them. The germline CDR1 and CDR2 sequences are MNHEY and SVGEGT. The chain's CDR3 is CASAVGVSPYEQYF. In DNA form, the CDR3 reads TGTGCCAGCGCCGTAGGCGTCTCCCCCTACGAGCAGTACTTC.

This clonotype was counted only a few times. The chain employs TRBV30 and TRBJ2-1; TRBD1 is a possible D gene (6 bases). This CDR3 has 17 amino acids. Germline V lookup: CDR1 GTSNPN, CDR2 SVGIG (reference sequence). V shed 0 bases and J shed 3 bases, with 18 bases lying between them. The CDR3 region is CAWSVDLGHYFYNEQFF. The CDR3 bases are TGTGCCTGGAGTGTAGATTTGGGACATTATTTCTACAATGAGCAGTTCTTC.

Only a few counts were recorded for this clonotype. The genes are TRBV9 and TRBJ2-2; 7 bases are a match to TRBD2. The CDR3 extends over 17 amino acids. Looked up from germline, CDR1 is SGDLS and CDR2 is YYNGEE. Trimming removed 3 bases from V and 1 base from J; junction bases left unmatched: 9. Here the CDR3 reads CASSGALTSQNTGELFF. For the CDR3, the DNA is TGTGCCAGCAGCGGCGCCCTGACTAGCCAGAACACCGGGGAGCTGTTTTTT.

This chain links TRBV6-6 with TRBJ1-1; D gene uncertain. CDR1 MNHNY and CDR2 SVGAGI come from the germline V gene (reference sequence). The CDR3 totals 16 residues. V lost 4 bases, J lost 4 bases, and 19 bases lay in between. CDR3 bases: TGTGCCAGCAGTTCGGACGTAATCGAGGCGTCCACTGAAGCTTTCTTT. Encoded protein: CASSSDVIEASTEAFF.

This chain links TRBV7-9 with TRBJ2-1; 9 nucleotides agree with TRBD1. V trimming: 7 bases; J trimming: 9 bases; junction bases outside the gene matches: 16. The germline V gene has CDR1 SEHNR and CDR2 FQNEAQ (reference sequence). The CDR3 extends over 16 amino acids. The CDR3 DNA reads as TGTGCCAGCATGCAGACAGGGGGACGTCGGATGGGTGAGCAGTTCTTC. Residues: CASMQTGGRRMGEQFF.

The CDR3 sequence is CASSRPRDRGWTEAFF. For the CDR3, the DNA is TGTGCCAGCAGCCGACCCCGGGACAGGGGATGGACTGAAGCTTTCTTT. The chain employs TRBV6-5 and TRBJ1-1, with 10 nucleotides matching TRBD1. The ends lost 6 bases at V and 5 bases at J; junction bases unmatched: 12. This CDR3 contains 16 residues. Germline values: CDR1 MNHEY, CDR2 SVGAGI.

This clonotype showed up just a few times. This could be a read error, since a much larger clone is one nucleotide away. This chain uses TRBV7-9 with TRBJ2-5; 10 nucleotides match TRBD2. CDR3 length equals 15 residues. Trimming cost V 4 bases and J 4 bases; bases outside gene matches: 6. Germline CDR1 and CDR2: SEHNR and FQNEAQ (reference sequence). The CDR3 loop is CASSSGLALGETQYF. Written as DNA, the CDR3 is TGTGCCAGCAGCTCGGGACTAGCGCTAGGAGAGACCCAGTACTTC.

As for this clonotype: This could be a read error, since a much larger clone is one nucleotide away. The chain carries TRBV19 and TRBJ1-5, with a weak D call TRBD1 (6 bases). Trimming left V 5 bases short and J 0 bases short, with 17 bases between. Germline V CDR1 and CDR2: LNHDA, SQIVND (reference sequence). The CDR3 totals 17 residues. Written as DNA, the CDR3 is TGTGCCAGTAGTTTGGACGGGGGCGATCATAGCAATCAGCCCCAGCATTTT. Its translation: CASSLDGGDHSNQPQHF.

V and J are TRBV7-9 and TRBJ2-5, with TRBD1 identical over 9 bases. Trimming cost V 5 bases and J 13 bases; bases outside gene matches: 14. Germline CDR1 SEHNR, CDR2 FQNEAQ (reference sequence). This CDR3 contains 14 residues. CDR3 sequence: CASSRTGVGAPPYF. In nucleotides, the CDR3 is TGTGCCAGCAGCCGGACAGGGGTGGGGGCGCCCCCGTACTTC.

The rearrangement joins TRBV4-1 to TRBJ2-3, with 8 bases identical to TRBD2. With 8 bases clipped from V and 0 bases from J, the junction kept 13 bases outside the gene matches. Germline CDR1 is MGHRA and CDR2 is YSYEKL. This CDR3 spans 17 amino acids. The CDR3, as DNA: TGCGCCAGCCGAGGGGCCCCCGGGGGGGCTAGCACAGATACGCAGTATTTT. Translating gives CASRGAPGGASTDTQYF.

This clonotype appeared many times. The V gene is TRBV24-1, the J gene TRBJ2-3, with D possibly matching TRBD1 (6 bases). Trimming cost V 4 bases and J 5 bases, with 12 bases left between them. The CDR3 extends over 14 amino acids. Germline V gives CDR1 KGHDR, CDR2 SFDVKD. As DNA, the CDR3 is TGTGCCACCAGTGAGGGGGCGCAGGAAGATACGCAGTATTTT. The encoded protein is CATSEGAQEDTQYF.

This chain connects TRBV7-3 to TRBJ1-1; D is undetermined. The CDR3 loop spans 13 amino acids. The V gene's germline CDR1 is SGHTA and CDR2 FQGTGA. V was pared by 2 bases and J by 6 bases, with 10 bases between. The CDR3 reads CASSLFSWSEAFF. CDR3 bases: TGTGCCAGCAGCTTATTCTCTTGGTCTGAAGCTTTCTTT.

This clonotype was recorded many times. The genes are TRBV14 and TRBJ1-1; D remains ambiguous. Germline CDR1 reads SGHDN; CDR2 reads FVKESK. V was shortened by 1 base and J by 0 bases, with 6 bases between the two germline ends. The CDR3 is 14 amino acids. The chain's CDR3 is CASSQVDLNTEAFF. In DNA form, the CDR3 reads TGTGCCAGCAGCCAAGTGGACTTGAACACTGAAGCTTTCTTT.

There are many counts of this clonotype. The V call is TRBV5-6, the J call TRBJ1-2, with 7 nucleotides matching TRBD1. The CDR3 sequence is 15 residues long. The V segment lost 5 bases and the J segment 5 bases; nucleotides outside the gene matches: 12. Germline V gene sequence: CDR1 SGHDT, CDR2 YYEEEE. The CDR3 DNA reads TGTGCCAGCAGGACCGGGACAGCCCTTGCTTATGGCTACACCTTC. Protein: CASRTGTALAYGYTF.

Points on this clonotype: Just one base apart from a much larger clone, this may be a read error. This chain links TRBV5-6 with TRBJ2-7, with D unresolved. V lost 4 bases, J lost 2 bases, and 13 bases lay in between. This CDR3 spans 14 amino acids. Germline V gene sequence: CDR1 SGHDT, CDR2 YYEEEE. This CDR3 is CASSMGFRPYEQYF. CDR3 DNA: TGTGCCAGCAGCATGGGATTTCGCCCCTACGAGCAGTACTTC.

This clonotype has just a few counts. The V gene is TRBV6-5, the J gene TRBJ2-7; 11 nucleotides match TRBD2. Germline CDR1 and CDR2: MNHEY and SVGAGI. Losses at the gene ends were 5 bases for V and 4 bases for J; bases not matched to a gene: 7. The CDR3 runs 15 residues. For the CDR3, the DNA is TGTGCCAGCAGTCAACCTAGCGGGGGGATGTACGAGCAGTACTTC. Encoded protein: CASSQPSGGMYEQYF.

About this clonotype: A much bigger clone sits one base away, suggesting this may be a read error. V usage is TRBV7-2 and J usage is TRBJ2-2; unclear D gene. The CDR3 covers 16 residues. The germline V gene has CDR1 SGHTA and CDR2 FQGNSA. The ends were cut back, 4 bases at V and 3 bases at J, with 15 bases in the middle. This CDR3 reads CASSWVSMAYTGELFF. The CDR3 DNA sequence: TGTGCCAGCAGCTGGGTATCGATGGCTTACACCGGGGAGCTGTTTTTT.

The chain carries TRBV20-1 and TRBJ2-7, with unresolved D. The CDR3 has 15 amino acids. CDR1 and CDR2 (germline): DFQATT, SNEGSKA (reference sequence). Trimming removed 2 bases at V and 0 bases at J, with 14 bases between. The CDR3 spells CSARPRVPSSYEQYF. CDR3 nucleotides: TGCAGTGCTAGACCCCGGGTCCCGAGCTCCTACGAGCAGTACTTC.

This clonotype has ten or more counts. The chain is built from TRBV5-6 and TRBJ1-5; TRBD1 matches 9 bases. Germline assignment: CDR1 SGHDT and CDR2 YYEEEE. The CDR3 spans 15 residues. V lost 4 bases and J lost 3; bases outside the gene matches: 5. The CDR3 region is CASSPGTGINQPQHF. The CDR3 DNA reads TGTGCCAGCAGCCCCGGGACAGGGATCAATCAGCCCCAGCATTTT.

On this clonotype itself: It is likely a read error, because the conserved phenylalanine at the end of the CDR3 is missing. The chain employs TRBV7-9 and TRBJ1-2, with 7 nucleotides matching TRBD1. The length of the CDR3 is 14 residues. CDR1 and CDR2 from the germline V gene are SEHNR and FQNEAQ (reference sequence). J lost 7 bases, V lost 4 bases, and 9 bases had no gene match. The DNA of the CDR3 is TGTGCCAGCAGCTCCGGGACAGCCAGGAGTGGCTACACCTTA. The encoded protein is CASSSGTARSGYTL.

The sample holds a few counts of this clonotype. The chain has TRBV7-3 and TRBJ2-2, with 11 bases matching TRBD2. The CDR3 covers 16 residues. The germline CDR1 and CDR2 sequences are SGHTA and FQGTGA. With V trimmed by 5 bases and J by 5 bases, 7 bases remained unmatched. CDR3: CASSTQPSGRTGELFF. The CDR3 DNA is TGTGCCAGCAGCACCCAACCTAGCGGGAGGACCGGGGAGCTGTTTTTT.

This clonotype was observed at least ten times. The rearrangement links TRBV5-1 to TRBJ1-1; maybe TRBD1 (6 bases). Germline assignment: CDR1 SGHRS and CDR2 YFSETQ. The CDR3 runs to 15 residues. Deletions cut 3 bases from V and 3 bases from J, with 15 bases between. CDR3 residues: CASSSAGVSDTEAFF. In nucleotides, the CDR3 is TGCGCCAGCAGCTCGGCAGGGGTTTCGGACACTGAAGCTTTCTTT. The variable domain in full, completed from reference TRBV5-1 and TRBJ1-1, reads KAGVTQTPRYLIKTRGQQVTLSCSPISGHRSVSWYQQTPGQGLQFLFEYFSETQRNKGNFPGRFSGRQFSNSRSEMNVSTLELGDSALYLCASSSAGVSDTEAFFGQGTRLTVV.

The V and J genes are TRBV5-1 and TRBJ2-1; D remains ambiguous. This CDR3 region has 15 residues. Germline assignment: CDR1 SGHRS and CDR2 YFSETQ. The V gene lost 0 bases and the J gene lost 2 bases, with 9 bases spanning the gap. The CDR3 spells CASSLGESTYNEQFF. The DNA for the CDR3 is TGCGCCAGCAGCTTGGGGGAAAGCACCTACAATGAGCAGTTCTTC.

A few counts support this clonotype. V gene TRBV4-1 combines with J gene TRBJ2-7; unclear D gene. The germline V gene encodes CDR1 MGHRA and CDR2 YSYEKL. V dropped 3 bases and J dropped 2 bases, with 17 bases sitting between them. The CDR3 covers 16 residues. CDR3 in amino acids: CASSQVDTPLTYEQYF. The CDR3 DNA sequence: TGCGCCAGCAGCCAGGTAGACACTCCCTTGACCTACGAGCAGTACTTC.

About this clonotype itself: One junction end disagrees with the germline gene, perhaps due to a read error. The chain carries TRBV19 and TRBJ2-1; 7 bases align to TRBD1. The germline gives CDR1 LNHDA, CDR2 SQIVND (reference sequence). This CDR3 region has 16 residues. The CDR3: CAGSVTGASSYNEQFF. CDR3 coding DNA: TGTGCCGGTAGTGTAACAGGGGCGAGCTCCTACAATGAGCAGTTCTTC. The variable domain in full, completed from reference TRBV19 and TRBJ2-1, reads DGGITQSPKYLFRKEGQNVTLSCEQNLNHDAMYWYRQDPGQGLRLIYYSQIVNDFQKGDIAEGYSVSREKKESFPLTVTSAQKNPTAFYLCAGSVTGASSYNEQFFGPGTRLTVL.

This clonotype was counted ten times or more. CDR3 in amino acids: CSVARQGETQYF. Here the CDR3 DNA reads TGCAGCGTTGCCCGGCAAGGAGAGACCCAGTACTTC. The chain couples TRBV29-1 to TRBJ2-5, with D unclear. The germline V gene encodes CDR1 SQVTM and CDR2 ANQGSEA. The CDR3 has 12 amino acids. Trimming pared 4 bases from V and 4 bases from J, leaving 10 bases between.